The 20 T cell receptor beta chains presented below share a single source sample, sequenced in a study of T cell repertoires in cytomegalovirus infection. These receptors' antigens are unknown. MiXCR, run by TCRdb on the reads, gives a single entry per CDR3 protein. The sample shows 300,000 to 400,000 distinct CDR3 sequences, approximately 32% of them seen only once. This sample comprised cultured PBMCs, obtained from culture after CMV antigen stimulation. Receptors originate from a human donor in good health (CMV status not recorded). Some clones in this sample may be carry-over from other donors' samples.

This clonotype has just one count. The V and J genes are TRBV5-6 and TRBJ2-5; 9 bases fit TRBD2. V lost 2 bases to trimming and J lost 0 bases; unmatched junction nucleotides: 5. Germline V gene data show CDR1 as SGHDT and CDR2 as YYEEEE. This CDR3 has 16 residues. CDR3 DNA sequence: TGTGCCAGCAGCTTCTCCGGGACTAGCAACCAAGAGACCCAGTACTTC. It translates to CASSFSGTSNQETQYF.

This clonotype was observed a few times. The rearrangement links TRBV7-2 to TRBJ1-2; a possible D gene is TRBD1 (5 bases). CDR1 is SGHTA, CDR2 FQGNSA, per germline. CDR3 length: 14 residues. Trimming removed 9 bases at V and 8 bases at J, with 22 bases between. Written as DNA, the CDR3 is TGTGCCAGTCCGATTGGAGCGGGGGATTGGGGCTACACCTTC. This sequence encodes CASPIGAGDWGYTF.

This clonotype turned up a few times. This chain joins TRBV25-1 and TRBJ1-5; unclear D gene. Germline assignment: CDR1 MGHDK and CDR2 SYGVNS. The CDR3 extends over 13 amino acids. V lost 4 bases and J lost 6, with 10 bases in between. CDR3 coding DNA: TGTGCCAGCAGTGGGGGAGGGATTCAGCCCCAGCATTTT. Residues: CASSGGGIQPQHF.

This chain links TRBV9 with TRBJ2-5, with D uncertain. The CDR3 is 13 residues long. With 3 bases removed from V and 1 base from J, the gap between germline ends came to 7 bases. Germline V gives CDR1 SGDLS, CDR2 YYNGEE. The CDR3 nucleotides are TGTGCCAGCAGCGAACGGCTCCAAGAGACCCAGTACTTC. It translates to CASSERLQETQYF.

This clonotype was recorded a few times. This chain joins TRBV12-3 or TRBV12-4 and TRBJ2-7, with a possible D match to TRBD1 (5 bases). V was cut by 4 bases and J by 3 bases, with 10 bases left in between. The CDR3 totals 13 residues. CDR3: CASSSDRFYEQYF. The CDR3 DNA reads TGTGCCAGCAGTTCCGACAGATTCTACGAGCAGTACTTC.

In its sample, this clonotype was seen a few times. This chain links TRBV11-2 with TRBJ2-5; TRBD2 agrees at 10 bases. Germline lookup yields CDR1 SGHAT and CDR2 FQNNGV. The CDR3 is made up of 16 amino acids. Trimming removed 5 bases from V and 5 bases from J; junction bases left unmatched: 11. As DNA, the CDR3 is TGTGCCAGCAGCCCAGCTAGCGGGAGAAGGGGGGAGACCCAGTACTTC. It is translated as CASSPASGRRGETQYF. Variable domain in full (rest from reference TRBV11-2 and TRBJ2-5): EAGVAQSPRYKIIEKRQSVAFWCNPISGHATLYWYQQILGQGPKLLIQFQNNGVVDDSQLPKDRFSAERLKGVDSTLKIQPAKLEDSAVYLCASSPASGRRGETQYFGPGTRLLVL.

The chain links TRBV19 to TRBJ2-7; D might be TRBD1 (6 bases). V was cut by 1 base and J by 3 bases, with 13 bases left in between. CDR1 and CDR2 from the germline V gene are LNHDA and SQIVND (reference sequence). The CDR3 is made up of 15 amino acids. The CDR3 DNA reads as TGTGCCAGTAGTATAGGCCAGGGGTCGGGCTACGAGCAGTACTTC. Translation: CASSIGQGSGYEQYF. The full variable domain, with the rest looked up from reference TRBV19 and TRBJ2-7, is DGGITQSPKYLFRKEGQNVTLSCEQNLNHDAMYWYRQDPGQGLRLIYYSQIVNDFQKGDIAEGYSVSREKKESFPLTVTSAQKNPTAFYLCASSIGQGSGYEQYFGPGTRLTVT.

This clonotype has only a few counts. This sequence joins TRBV27 and TRBJ1-1; TRBD1 agrees at 11 bases. Per germline, CDR1 MNHEY and CDR2 SMNVEV (reference sequence). The CDR3 runs 14 residues. Germline trimming cut 6 bases from V and 4 bases from J; bases unmatched to any gene: 4. CDR3 protein: CASSWTGGGTEAFF. As DNA, the CDR3 is TGTGCCAGCAGCTGGACAGGGGGCGGCACTGAAGCTTTCTTT.

V gene TRBV6-2 or TRBV6-3 combines with J gene TRBJ1-1, with no clear D. Deletions cut 5 bases from V and 0 bases from J, with 10 bases between. This CDR3 region has 14 residues. Germline V gene data show CDR1 as MNHEY and CDR2 as SVGEGT. CDR3 sequence reads: CASSPGVVNTEAFF. In DNA form, the CDR3 reads TGTGCCAGCAGTCCGGGAGTGGTGAACACTGAAGCTTTCTTT.

This rearrangement joins TRBV9 to TRBJ2-3; 9 bases are a match to TRBD2. Trimming cost V 0 bases and J 3 bases; bases outside gene matches: 8. The CDR3 length is 17 residues. Germline CDR1 is SGDLS and CDR2 is YYNGEE. CDR3 DNA sequence: TGTGCCAGCAGCGTAGGAGGTAGCGGGAGCCCAACAGATACGCAGTATTTT. Translating gives CASSVGGSGSPTDTQYF. Using reference TRBV9 and TRBJ2-3 for the parts outside the CDR3, the full variable domain is DSGVTQTPKHLITATGQRVTLRCSPRSGDLSVYWYQQSLDQGLQFLIQYYNGEERAKGNILERFSAQQFPDLHSELNLSSLELGDSALYFCASSVGGSGSPTDTQYFGPGTRLTVL.

This clonotype was detected a few times. The V and J genes are TRBV10-3 and TRBJ1-4; D unresolved. Trimming removed 0 bases from V and 11 bases from J, with 16 bases in between. The CDR3 covers 15 residues. Germline CDR1 and CDR2: ENHRY and SYGVKD. The CDR3 bases are TGTGCCATCAGTGAGTCGGAGGCTGAGGAAGGGAAACTGTTTTTT. Amino acid sequence: CAISESEAEEGKLFF.

This clonotype was detected a few times. The rearrangement joins TRBV10-3 to TRBJ1-5, with D uncertain. Germline assignment: CDR1 ENHRY and CDR2 SYGVKD. This CDR3 is built from 15 residues. Between the trimmed V and J ends, which lost 6 bases and 1 base, there was a span of 13 bases. CDR3 residues: CAISEDLRSNQPQHF. In DNA, the CDR3 is TGTGCCATCAGCGAAGACTTACGGAGCAATCAGCCCCAGCATTTT.

This clonotype was counted at least ten times. The rearrangement joins TRBV28 to TRBJ2-2; 8 bases agree with TRBD2. CDR3 length equals 15 residues. V dropped 4 bases and J dropped 4; count of bases not matched to a gene: 5. CDR1 is MDHEN and CDR2 is SYDVKM in the germline V gene. The CDR3 reads CASSSGSGSTGELFF. The CDR3, as DNA: TGTGCCAGCAGTTCCGGGAGCGGGAGCACCGGGGAGCTGTTTTTT.

This clonotype was seen repeatedly, ten times or more. The genes are TRBV7-8 and TRBJ1-1, with D possibly TRBD1 on 6 matching bases. CDR1 is SGHVS and CDR2 is FQNEAQ in the germline V gene. This CDR3 contains 16 residues. Trimming removed 5 bases from V and 0 bases from J, with 16 bases in between. CDR3 in DNA: TGTGCCAGCAGCCACAGAGGGGGGGATATGAACACTGAAGCTTTCTTT. This gives the protein CASSHRGGDMNTEAFF.

This chain connects TRBV28 to TRBJ1-5, with D maybe TRBD1 (6 bases). The V end was cut by 6 bases, the J end by 0 bases, with 12 bases between. Germline V gene data show CDR1 as MDHEN and CDR2 as SYDVKM. The CDR3 spans 15 residues. In nucleotides, the CDR3 is TGTGCCAGCAGAAACATACAGGGTAGCAATCAGCCCCAGCATTTT. Its protein product is CASRNIQGSNQPQHF. Supplemented by reference TRBV28 and TRBJ1-5, the full variable domain reads DVKVTQSSRYLVKRTGEKVFLECVQDMDHENMFWYRQDPGLGLRLIYFSYDVKMKEKGDIPEGYSVSREKKERFSLILESASTNQTSMYLCASRNIQGSNQPQHFGDGTRLSIL.

This clonotype was detected only once. This chain uses TRBV19 with TRBJ2-7; 8 nucleotides match TRBD1. The CDR3 is made up of 14 amino acids. V lost 5 bases, J lost 0 bases, and 3 bases stayed unmatched. Germline CDR1 and CDR2: LNHDA and SQIVND (reference sequence). The CDR3 is CASSATGVSYEQYF. DNA of the CDR3: TGTGCCAGTAGTGCGACAGGGGTCTCCTACGAGCAGTACTTC.

Only a few counts were recorded for this clonotype. The chain recombines TRBV28 with TRBJ1-2; D perhaps matches TRBD1 (5 bases). The germline CDR1 and CDR2 sequences are MDHEN and SYDVKM. The V and J ends lost 3 bases and 8 bases respectively, with 22 bases between them. This CDR3 has 16 amino acids. CDR3 sequence (DNA): TGTGCCAGCAGTTTGGGCGCGCGGCGCCTCAGGGAGGGCTACACCTTC. The encoded protein is CASSLGARRLREGYTF.

This clonotype showed up just a few times. The chain uses TRBV6-6 and TRBJ1-5; tentatively, D is TRBD1 (6 bases). The germline V gene encodes CDR1 MNHNY and CDR2 SVGAGI (reference sequence). This CDR3 is 15 amino acids long. The ends were cut back, 6 bases at V and 3 bases at J, with 15 bases in the middle. CDR3 nucleotides: TGTGCCAGCAGCCCCGGGCAGGGGATCAATCAGCCCCAGCATTTT. Translating it yields CASSPGQGINQPQHF.

The chain has TRBV12-3 or TRBV12-4 and TRBJ2-6; 9 bases are shared with TRBD2. CDR3 length: 17 amino acids. The trim removed 1 base at V and 4 bases at J, leaving 5 bases unmatched. CDR3 amino acids: CASSLGSGGGGANVLTF. In DNA, the CDR3 is TGTGCCAGCAGTTTAGGTAGCGGGGGAGGCGGGGCCAACGTCCTGACTTTC.

This clonotype came up a few times. J is TRBJ1-3 and V is TRBV10-3, with D perhaps matching TRBD1 (6 bases). V gave up 6 bases and J gave up 0 bases, with 15 bases separating them. The CDR3 length is 16 residues. The germline V gene encodes CDR1 ENHRY and CDR2 SYGVKD. The CDR3 sequence is CAIRRTANNSGNTIYF. In DNA, the CDR3 is TGTGCCATCAGAAGGACAGCAAACAACTCTGGAAACACCATATATTTT.